Sequencing of this TCR beta chain was carried out in a study of T cell responses to AZD1222 COVID-19 vaccine. As for this clone: Its antigen is unknown.

Per germline, CDR1 SGHRS and CDR2 YFSETQ. The V gene end was trimmed by 3 bases and the J gene end by 3 bases; junction bases not matched to a gene: 10. This CDR3 comprises 16 residues. TCRdb's copy holds only in-frame clones and misses some; the assay was immunoSEQ multiplex PCR. The sample carries 150,000 or so clones, about 91% recorded once. Study-level results: The span of vaccine-associated CD4 TCRs extended across spike, with dominance at 160-218 and 743-854. Spike-specific TCR breadth and depth were elevated following two AZD1222 doses. Baseline seropositivity characterized only a handful of AZD1222 recipients. A mostly white British donor set with more females was recruited, and clonal diversity was possibly underestimated.

The source of this sequence is an adult in good health. This sequence joins TRBV5-1 and TRBJ2-3; 7 nucleotides align to TRBD1. Sample: peripheral blood, taken on day 0 of AZD1222 vaccination. The CDR3 sequence is CASSSQGEPGTDTQYF. In nucleotides, the CDR3 is TGCGCCAGCAGCTCCCAGGGGGAGCCGGGAACAGATACGCAGTATTTT.